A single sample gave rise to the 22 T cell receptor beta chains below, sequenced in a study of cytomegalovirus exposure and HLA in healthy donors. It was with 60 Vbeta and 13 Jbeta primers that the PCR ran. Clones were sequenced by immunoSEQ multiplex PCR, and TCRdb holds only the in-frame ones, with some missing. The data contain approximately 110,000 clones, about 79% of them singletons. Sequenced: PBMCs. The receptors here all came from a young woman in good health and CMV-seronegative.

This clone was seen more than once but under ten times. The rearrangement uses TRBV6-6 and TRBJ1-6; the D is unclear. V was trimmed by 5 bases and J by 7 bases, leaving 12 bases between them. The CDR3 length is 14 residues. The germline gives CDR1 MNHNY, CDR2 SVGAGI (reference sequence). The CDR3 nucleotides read TGTGCCAGCAGTGGCGGGCTCGGGAATTCACCCCTCCACTTT. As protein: CASSGGLGNSPLHF.

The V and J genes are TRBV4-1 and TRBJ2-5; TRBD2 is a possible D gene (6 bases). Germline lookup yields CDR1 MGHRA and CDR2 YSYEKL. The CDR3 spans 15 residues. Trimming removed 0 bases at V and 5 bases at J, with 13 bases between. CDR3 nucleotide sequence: TGCGCCAGCAGCCAAGAGGGCGGGGATCTGGAGACCCAGTACTTC. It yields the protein CASSQEGGDLETQYF.

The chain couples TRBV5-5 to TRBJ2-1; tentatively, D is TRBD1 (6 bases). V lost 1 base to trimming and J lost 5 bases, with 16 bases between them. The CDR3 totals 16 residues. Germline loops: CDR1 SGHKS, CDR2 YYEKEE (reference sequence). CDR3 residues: CASSLSFQGYDNEQFF. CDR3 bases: TGTGCCAGCAGCTTGTCATTCCAGGGGTATGACAATGAGCAGTTCTTC.

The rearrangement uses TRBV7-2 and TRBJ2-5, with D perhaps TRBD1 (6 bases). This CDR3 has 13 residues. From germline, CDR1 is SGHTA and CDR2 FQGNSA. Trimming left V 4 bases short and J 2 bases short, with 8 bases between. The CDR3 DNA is TGTGCCAGCAGCTCGACAGGTCAAGAGACCCAGTACTTC. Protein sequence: CASSSTGQETQYF.

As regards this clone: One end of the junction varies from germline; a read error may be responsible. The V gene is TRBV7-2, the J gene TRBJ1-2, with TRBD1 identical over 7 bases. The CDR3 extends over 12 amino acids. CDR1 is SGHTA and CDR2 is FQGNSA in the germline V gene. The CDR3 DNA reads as TGTGCCAGCAGCTTAGACCAGGGGGAAATCCCTTTC. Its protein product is CASSLDQGEIPF.

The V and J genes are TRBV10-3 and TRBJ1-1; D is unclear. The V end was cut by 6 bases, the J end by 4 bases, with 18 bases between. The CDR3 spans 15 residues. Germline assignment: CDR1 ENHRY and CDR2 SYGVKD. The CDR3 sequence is CAIRKEAGYSTEAFF. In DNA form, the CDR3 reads TGTGCCATCAGAAAGGAAGCGGGTTACAGCACTGAAGCTTTCTTT.

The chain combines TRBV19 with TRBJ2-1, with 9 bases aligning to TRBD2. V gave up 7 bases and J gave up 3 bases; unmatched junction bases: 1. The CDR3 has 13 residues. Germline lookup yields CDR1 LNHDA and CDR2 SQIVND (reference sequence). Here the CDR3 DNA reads TGTGCCAGTACAGCGGGGGGCTACAATGAGCAGTTCTTC. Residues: CASTAGGYNEQFF.

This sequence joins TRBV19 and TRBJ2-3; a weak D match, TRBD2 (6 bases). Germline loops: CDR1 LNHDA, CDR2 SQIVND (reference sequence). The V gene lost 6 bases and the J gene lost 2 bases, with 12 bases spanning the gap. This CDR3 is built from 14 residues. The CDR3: CASRDGGYTDTQYF. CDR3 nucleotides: TGTGCCAGTAGGGACGGGGGATACACAGATACGCAGTATTTT. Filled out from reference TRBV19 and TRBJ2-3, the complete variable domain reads DGGITQSPKYLFRKEGQNVTLSCEQNLNHDAMYWYRQDPGQGLRLIYYSQIVNDFQKGDIAEGYSVSREKKESFPLTVTSAQKNPTAFYLCASRDGGYTDTQYFGPGTRLTVL.

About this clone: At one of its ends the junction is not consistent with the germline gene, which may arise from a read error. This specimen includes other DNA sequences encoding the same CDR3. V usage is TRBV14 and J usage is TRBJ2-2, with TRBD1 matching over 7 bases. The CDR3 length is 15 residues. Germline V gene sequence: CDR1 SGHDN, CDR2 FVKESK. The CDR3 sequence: CASSHTGQATRELFF. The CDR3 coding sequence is TGCGCCAGCAGCCATACCGGACAGGCGACCAGGGAGCTGTTTTTT.

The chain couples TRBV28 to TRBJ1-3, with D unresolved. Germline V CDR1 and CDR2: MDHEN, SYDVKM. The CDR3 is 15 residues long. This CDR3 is CATIQGGISGNTIYF. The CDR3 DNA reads TGTGCTACTATACAAGGCGGAATCTCTGGAAACACCATATATTTT. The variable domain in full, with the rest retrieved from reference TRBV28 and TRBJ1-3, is DVKVTQSSRYLVKRTGEKVFLECVQDMDHENMFWYRQDPGLGLRLIYFSYDVKMKEKGDIPEGYSVSREKKERFSLILESASTNQTSMYLCATIQGGISGNTIYFGEGSWLTVV.

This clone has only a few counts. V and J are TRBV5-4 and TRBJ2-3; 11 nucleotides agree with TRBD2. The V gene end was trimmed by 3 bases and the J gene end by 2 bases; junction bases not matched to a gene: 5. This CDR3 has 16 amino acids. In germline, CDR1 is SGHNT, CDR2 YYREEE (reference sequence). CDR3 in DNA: TGTGCCAGCAGCTACGGACTAGCGGGCACCACAGATACGCAGTATTTT. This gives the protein CASSYGLAGTTDTQYF.

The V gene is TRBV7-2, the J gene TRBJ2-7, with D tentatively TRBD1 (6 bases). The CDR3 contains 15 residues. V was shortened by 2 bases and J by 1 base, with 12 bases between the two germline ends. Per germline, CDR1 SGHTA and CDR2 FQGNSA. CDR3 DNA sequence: TGTGCCAGCAGCTTACAGACAGGAGTATCCTACGAGCAGTACGTC. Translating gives CASSLQTGVSYEQYV.

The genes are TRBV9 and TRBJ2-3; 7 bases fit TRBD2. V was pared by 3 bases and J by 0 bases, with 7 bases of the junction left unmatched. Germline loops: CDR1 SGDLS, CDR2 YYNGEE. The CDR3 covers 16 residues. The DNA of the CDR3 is TGTGCCAGCAGCGCCCGACTAGCAGTTAGCACAGATACGCAGTATTTT. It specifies CASSARLAVSTDTQYF.

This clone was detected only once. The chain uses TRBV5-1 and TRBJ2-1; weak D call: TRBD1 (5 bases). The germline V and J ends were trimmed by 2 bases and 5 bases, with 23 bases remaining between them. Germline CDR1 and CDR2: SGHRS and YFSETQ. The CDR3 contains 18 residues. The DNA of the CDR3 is TGCGCCAGCAGCTTAAGGAGCAGGGAATCGATGAGGAACAATGAGCAGTTCTTC. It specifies CASSLRSRESMRNNEQFF.

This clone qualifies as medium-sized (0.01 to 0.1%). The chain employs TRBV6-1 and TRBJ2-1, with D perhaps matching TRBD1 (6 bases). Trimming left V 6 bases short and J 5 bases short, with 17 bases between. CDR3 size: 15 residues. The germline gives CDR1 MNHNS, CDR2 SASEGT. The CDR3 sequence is CASRGRDNDHNEQFF. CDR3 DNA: TGTGCCAGCAGGGGACGGGACAACGATCACAATGAGCAGTTCTTC.

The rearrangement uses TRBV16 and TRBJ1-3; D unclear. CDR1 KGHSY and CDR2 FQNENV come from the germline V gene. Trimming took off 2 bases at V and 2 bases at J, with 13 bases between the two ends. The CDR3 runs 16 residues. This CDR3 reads CASSQPDGGAGNTIYF. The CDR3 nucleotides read TGTGCCAGCAGCCAACCGGATGGTGGAGCTGGAAACACCATATATTTT. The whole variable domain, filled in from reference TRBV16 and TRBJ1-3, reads GEEVAQTPKHLVRGEGQKAKLYCAPIKGHSYVFWYQQVLKNEFKFLISFQNENVFDETGMPKERFSAKCLPNSPCSLEIQATKLEDSAVYFCASSQPDGGAGNTIYFGEGSWLTVV.

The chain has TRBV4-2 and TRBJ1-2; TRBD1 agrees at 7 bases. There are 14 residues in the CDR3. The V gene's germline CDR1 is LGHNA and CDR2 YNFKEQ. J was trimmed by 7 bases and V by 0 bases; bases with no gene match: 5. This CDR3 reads CASSQEKGAIGYTF. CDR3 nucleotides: TGTGCCAGCAGCCAAGAAAAGGGGGCGATTGGCTACACCTTC.

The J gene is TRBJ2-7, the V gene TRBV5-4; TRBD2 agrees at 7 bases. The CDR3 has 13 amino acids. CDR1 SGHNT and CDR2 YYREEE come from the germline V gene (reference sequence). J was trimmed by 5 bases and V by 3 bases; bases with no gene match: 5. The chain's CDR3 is CASSWGGVDEQYF. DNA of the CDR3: TGTGCCAGCAGCTGGGGGGGGGTTGACGAGCAGTACTTC.

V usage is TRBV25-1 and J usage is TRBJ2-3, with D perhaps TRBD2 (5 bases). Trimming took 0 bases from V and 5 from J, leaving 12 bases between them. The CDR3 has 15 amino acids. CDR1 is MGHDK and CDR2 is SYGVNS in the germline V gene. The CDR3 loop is CASSEYGQAGDTQYF. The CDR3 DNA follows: TGTGCCAGCAGTGAATACGGGCAGGCGGGAGATACGCAGTATTTT.

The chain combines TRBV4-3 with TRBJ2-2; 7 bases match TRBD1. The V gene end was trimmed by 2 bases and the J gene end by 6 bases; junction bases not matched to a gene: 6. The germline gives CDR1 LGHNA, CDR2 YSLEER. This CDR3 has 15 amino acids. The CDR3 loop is CASSQLAGGAGELFF. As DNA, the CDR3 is TGCGCCAGCAGCCAATTGGCAGGGGGAGCCGGGGAGCTGTTTTTT.

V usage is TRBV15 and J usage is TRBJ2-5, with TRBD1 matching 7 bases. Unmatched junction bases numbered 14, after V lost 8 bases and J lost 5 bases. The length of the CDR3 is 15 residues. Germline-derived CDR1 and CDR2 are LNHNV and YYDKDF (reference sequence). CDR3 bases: TGTGCCACCGGTCCAAGACAGGACAGGATGGAGACCCAGTACTTC. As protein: CATGPRQDRMETQYF.

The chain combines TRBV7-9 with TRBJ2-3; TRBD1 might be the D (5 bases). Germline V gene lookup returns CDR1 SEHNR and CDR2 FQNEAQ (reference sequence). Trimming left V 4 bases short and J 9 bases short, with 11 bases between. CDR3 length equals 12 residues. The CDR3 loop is CASSSQGNTQYF. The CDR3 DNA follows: TGTGCCAGCAGCTCCCAGGGAAACACGCAGTATTTT. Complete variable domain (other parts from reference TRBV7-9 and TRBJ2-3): DTGVSQNPRHKITKRGQNVTFRCDPISEHNRLYWYRQTLGQGPEFLTYFQNEAQLEKSRLLSDRFSAERPKGSFSTLEIQRTEQGDSAMYLCASSSQGNTQYFGPGTRLTVL.